Shown below are 13 T cell receptor beta chains from a single sample sequenced in a study of blood T cell repertoires in COVID-19. The data were produced by immunoSEQ multiplex PCR, yet TCRdb's version contains in-frame clones alone and is incomplete. The sample lists fewer than 45,000 clones; about 85% were seen once. Input material: peripheral blood. The origin of the receptors is a human donor in a cohort sampled during active COVID-19.

The genes are TRBV5-1 and TRBJ1-3, with 7 bases aligning to TRBD1. This CDR3 is 14 amino acids long. CDR1 SGHRS and CDR2 YFSETQ come from the germline V gene. The ends lost 2 bases at V and 7 bases at J; junction bases unmatched: 6. The CDR3 here is CASSLAQGTNTIYF. CDR3 in DNA: TGCGCCAGCAGCTTAGCACAGGGGACCAACACCATATATTTT.

This clone was seen only once. This sequence joins TRBV6-5 and TRBJ2-3; TRBD1 aligns across 9 bases. This CDR3 has 13 amino acids. Germline values: CDR1 MNHEY, CDR2 SVGAGI. Germline trimming cut 9 bases from V and 1 base from J; bases unmatched to any gene: 2. The CDR3 nucleotides are TGTGCCAGTAGGGACAGGGGCACAGATACGCAGTATTTT. As protein: CASRDRGTDTQYF.

The J gene is TRBJ2-5, the V gene TRBV21-1; TRBD1, as called in the table, went unchecked against the DNA. TRBV21-1 is shown as a pseudogene. This CDR3 contains 15 residues. The DNA of the CDR3 is TGTGCCAGCAGCACCCCGGGACAGGGTATAGAGACCCAGTACTTC. It yields the protein CASSTPGQGIETQYF.

The chain combines TRBV29-1 with TRBJ2-5; the D gene is possibly TRBD2 (7 bases). This CDR3 contains 12 residues. The germline V gene has CDR1 SQVTM and CDR2 ANQGSEA. V dropped 4 bases and J dropped 7 bases, with 13 bases sitting between them. For the CDR3, the DNA is TGCAGCGTTGTTGGAGGGGGGGGGACCCAGTACTTC. This sequence encodes CSVVGGGGTQYF.

This rearrangement joins TRBV10-2 to TRBJ2-5; D gene ambiguous. Germline V gene data show CDR1 as WSHSY and CDR2 as SAAADI. The V end was cut by 0 bases, the J end by 1 base, with 9 bases between. The CDR3 sequence is 15 residues long. In nucleotides, the CDR3 is TGCGCCAGCAGTGAGTCGGCCTTCATCCAAGAGACCCAGTACTTC. Its protein is CASSESAFIQETQYF.

The V gene is TRBV10-2, the J gene TRBJ1-6, with D hard to call. The length of the CDR3 is 15 residues. V shed 2 bases and J shed 10 bases, with 15 bases lying between them. Germline V lookup: CDR1 WSHSY, CDR2 SAAADI. The CDR3 region has the DNA TGCGCCAGCAGTGAGGCGGCGGGATCGGGATCACCCCTCCACTTT. Translating gives CASSEAAGSGSPLHF.

The chain employs TRBV21-1 and TRBJ2-7; no check of the table's D call, TRBD2, against the DNA was made. TRBV21-1 is designated a pseudogene. This CDR3 is built from 15 residues. The CDR3 protein is CASSNGSGGSYEQYF. The CDR3 region has the DNA TGTGCCAGCAGTAACGGGAGCGGGGGGTCCTACGAGCAGTACTTC.

This chain connects TRBV29-1 to TRBJ2-7, with 7 bases matching TRBD1. The CDR3 has 15 amino acids. V lost 6 bases to trimming and J lost 6 bases; unmatched junction nucleotides: 17. Germline values: CDR1 SQVTM, CDR2 ANQGSEA. The CDR3 loop is CSVRKGGTGAPEQYF. The CDR3 nucleotides read TGCAGCGTGCGAAAAGGGGGAACAGGGGCCCCCGAGCAGTACTTC.

The chain combines TRBV6-6 with TRBJ2-5, with 7 bases matching TRBD2. Germline CDR1 reads MNHNY; CDR2 reads SVGAGI (reference sequence). The CDR3 covers 12 residues. With 5 bases clipped from V and 8 bases from J, the junction kept 5 bases outside the gene matches. CDR3 nucleotides: TGTGCCAGCAGTCTAAGCGGGGCAACCCAGTACTTC. It codes for CASSLSGATQYF.

The CDR3 sequence: CASSLEQGRRGGYTF. CDR3 bases: TGTGCCAGCAGCTTGGAACAGGGTAGAAGGGGTGGCTACACCTTC. The chain employs TRBV5-4 and TRBJ1-2, with D maybe TRBD1 (6 bases). The CDR3 is made up of 15 amino acids. Germline V gene sequence: CDR1 SGHNT, CDR2 YYREEE (reference sequence). V dropped 0 bases and J dropped 7 bases, with 16 bases sitting between them.

The chain is built from TRBV19 and TRBJ1-2; no clear D. Trimming took 3 bases from V and 4 from J, leaving 9 bases between them. There are 13 residues in the CDR3. Per germline, CDR1 LNHDA and CDR2 SQIVND (reference sequence). The CDR3 region has the DNA TGTGCCAGTAGTATCGGAGGATTCTATGGCTACACCTTC. Amino acid sequence: CASSIGGFYGYTF.

This chain uses TRBV5-1 with TRBJ2-5; TRBD1 matches at 7 bases. This CDR3 has 15 residues. V trimming: 8 bases; J trimming: 1 base; junction bases outside the gene matches: 11. Germline CDR1 SGHRS, CDR2 YFSETQ. CDR3 amino acids: CASGRDSGTQETQYF. The CDR3, as DNA: TGCGCCAGTGGACGGGACAGCGGCACCCAAGAGACCCAGTACTTC.

The chain combines TRBV5-5 with TRBJ2-7; TRBD2 agrees at 12 bases. V shed 0 bases and J 6 bases; nucleotides not matched to a gene: 7. Germline assignment: CDR1 SGHKS and CDR2 YYEKEE (reference sequence). The CDR3 has 16 amino acids. The CDR3 bases are TGTGCCAGCAGCTTGGCAGGACTAGCGGGAAACAGCGAGCAGTACTTC. The encoded protein is CASSLAGLAGNSEQYF.